These 8 T cell receptor beta chains share one sample of origin, sequenced in a study of T cells in narcolepsy. Profiling relied on immunoSEQ multiplex PCR, and the TCRdb table lists in-frame clones only, not all of them. This sample yields 25,000 to 35,000 clones, of which around four fifths are seen a single time; approximately 1% belongs to the top ten. The sample comprised CD45RA- memory CD4+ T cells from PBMCs. The receptors shown here come from a human donor with narcolepsy.

The gene calls are TRBV28 and TRBJ1-1; 10 bases match TRBD1. V shed 6 bases and J 7 bases; nucleotides not matched to a gene: 11. Per germline, CDR1 MDHEN and CDR2 SYDVKM. The CDR3 runs to 15 residues. The CDR3 loop is CASSPTTGGYDEAFF. The DNA for the CDR3 is TGTGCCAGCAGCCCTACGACAGGGGGCTATGATGAAGCTTTCTTT.

This sequence joins TRBV28 and TRBJ2-1; TRBD2 might be the D (7 bases). Deletions cut 4 bases from V and 7 bases from J, with 14 bases between. This CDR3 region has 14 residues. Germline V gene lookup returns CDR1 MDHEN and CDR2 SYDVKM. The CDR3 reads CASSSPGEGNEQFF. For the CDR3, the DNA is TGTGCCAGCAGTTCTCCAGGGGAGGGAAATGAGCAGTTCTTC.

The chain combines TRBV12-2 with TRBJ2-1; TRBD2, the table's D call, was not compared with the DNA. TRBV12-2 is described as a pseudogene. The CDR3 has 18 amino acids. The CDR3 spells CASRLVHGAGGNYNEQFF. DNA for the CDR3: TGTGCAAGTCGCTTAGTACATGGAGCGGGAGGGAACTACAATGAGCAGTTCTTC.

The chain combines TRBV28 with TRBJ2-7, with D perhaps matching TRBD1 or TRBD2 (6 bases each). The length of the CDR3 is 15 residues. Germline lookup yields CDR1 MDHEN and CDR2 SYDVKM. The V end lost 6 bases, the J end lost 3 bases, and 18 bases lay between the germline ends. Written as DNA, the CDR3 is TGTGCCAGCAGCTGGAGGGCCACAGGGATCTACGAGCAGTACTTC. Protein product: CASSWRATGIYEQYF.

The genes are TRBV6-4 and TRBJ1-1; 7 bases match TRBD1. Germline CDR1 and CDR2: MRHNA and SNTAGT. V lost 6 bases to trimming and J lost 4 bases; unmatched junction nucleotides: 5. This CDR3 comprises 13 residues. The CDR3 region has the DNA TGTGCCAGCAGCCAGGGGGTGAGCACTGAAGCTTTCTTT. This sequence encodes CASSQGVSTEAFF.

The V and J genes are TRBV28 and TRBJ2-1; 11 nucleotides line up with TRBD2. J lost 7 bases, V lost 8 bases, and 7 bases had no gene match. Per the germline V gene, CDR1 is MDHEN and CDR2 is SYDVKM. The CDR3 consists of 14 residues. CDR3 bases: TGTGCCAGCCGTAGCGGGGGGGCTAGAAATGAGCAGTTCTTC. Its translation: CASRSGGARNEQFF. Full variable domain (rest looked up from reference TRBV28 and TRBJ2-1): DVKVTQSSRYLVKRTGEKVFLECVQDMDHENMFWYRQDPGLGLRLIYFSYDVKMKEKGDIPEGYSVSREKKERFSLILESASTNQTSMYLCASRSGGARNEQFFGPGTRLTVL.

This clone was counted a single time. The rearrangement uses TRBV7-6 and TRBJ1-5; TRBD1 matches 7 bases. CDR3 length equals 16 residues. CDR1 and CDR2 from the germline V gene are SGHVS and FNYEAQ. V shed 5 bases and J 9 bases; nucleotides not matched to a gene: 16. The CDR3 loop reads CASSPGRTGEISPQHF. CDR3 sequence (DNA): TGTGCCAGCAGCCCCGGGAGAACAGGGGAGATATCGCCCCAGCATTTT.

This chain links TRBV5-1 with TRBJ1-2, with 9 bases matching TRBD1. V lost 4 bases to trimming and J lost 6 bases; unmatched junction nucleotides: 4. Germline CDR1 is SGHRS and CDR2 is YFSETQ. The CDR3 consists of 13 residues. For the CDR3, the DNA is TGCGCCAGCAGCCGAAGACAGGGGGATGGCTACACCTTC. It yields the protein CASSRRQGDGYTF.